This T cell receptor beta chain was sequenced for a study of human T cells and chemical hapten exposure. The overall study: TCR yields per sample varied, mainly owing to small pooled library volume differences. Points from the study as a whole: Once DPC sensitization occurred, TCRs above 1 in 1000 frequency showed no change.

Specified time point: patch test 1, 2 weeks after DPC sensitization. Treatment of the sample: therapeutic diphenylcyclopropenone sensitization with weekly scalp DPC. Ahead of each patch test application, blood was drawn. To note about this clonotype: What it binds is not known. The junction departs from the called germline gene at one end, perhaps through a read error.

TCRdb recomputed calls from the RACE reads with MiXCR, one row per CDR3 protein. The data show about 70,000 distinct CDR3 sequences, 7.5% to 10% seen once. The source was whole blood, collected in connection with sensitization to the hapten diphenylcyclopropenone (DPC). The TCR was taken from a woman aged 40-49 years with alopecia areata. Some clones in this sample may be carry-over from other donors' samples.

DNA for the CDR3: TGTGCCAGCTCGCGGACTAGTATTGAGCAGTCCTTC. As protein: CASSRTSIEQSF. This chain connects TRBV3-1 to TRBJ2-1; 7 nucleotides align to TRBD2. This CDR3 has 12 residues. Looked up from germline, CDR1 is LGHDT and CDR2 is YNNKEL (reference sequence).